This T cell receptor (beta chain) appears in the sequencing data of a study of blood T cells in healthy people across ages. Study results and limitations: Estimates of total diversity, which came from one million sequenced T cells, were considered to be underestimates. Strong correlation existed between TCR beta diversity and naive T cell percentage.

It was with a sample-barcoded 5' primer and a J-beta primer mix that a second PCR of roughly 7 to 12 cycles was run. Unique molecular identifiers of 12 random nucleotides labeled each cDNA. Sequencing yielded, for each sample, at least 2.5 million paired-end reads carrying CDR3. TCRdb re-derived calls from the 5' RACE reads in MiXCR, one entry per CDR3 protein. Counted here are 600,000 to 850,000 distinct CDR3 sequences, roughly two fifths occurring once; the ten biggest clones make up 20% to 25%. Details on this clonotype: The antigen remains undetermined.

This CDR3 is built from 15 residues. The germline CDR1 and CDR2 sequences are SGHVS and FQNEAQ. The V end lost 5 bases, the J end lost 0 bases, and 11 bases lay between the germline ends. This sequence joins TRBV7-8 and TRBJ2-4; D not certain. This clonotype was sampled from a woman aged 55-69 years in good health. Material for sequencing was blood. The CDR3 nucleotides are TGTGCCAGCAGCCCCCCTGACCTAGCCAAAAACATTCAGTACTTC. It encodes CASSPPDLAKNIQYF.